These 5 T cell receptor beta chains share one sample of origin, sequenced in a study of regulatory T cells in long-lasting Graves disease. As for time point: persistent/refractory GD, antithyroid drugs over 5 years with positive TRAb. Scientists built the TCR library using RNA that was extracted from PBMCs. Assembly of TCR beta libraries relied on iRepertoire HTBI primers together with Arm-PCR of CDR3 regions. MiXCR, applied by TCRdb to the multiplex PCR reads, yields one record per CDR3 protein. The profile shows roughly 450,000 distinct CDR3 sequences, less than 25% of them singletons. The source was peripheral blood mononuclear cells (PBMCs), collected when the disease was refractory, from a patient treated with antithyroid drugs. The receptor set was obtained from a female donor with Graves disease.

The V and J genes are TRBV7-2 and TRBJ1-3; 7 nucleotides align to TRBD1. There are 16 residues in the CDR3. J lost 2 bases, V lost 2 bases, and 6 bases had no gene match. CDR1 is SGHTA and CDR2 is FQGNSA in the germline V gene. The CDR3 DNA sequence: TGTGCCAGCAGCTTATGGTCACAGGGGCCTGGAAACACCATATATTTT. This encodes CASSLWSQGPGNTIYF.

This chain connects TRBV29-1 to TRBJ2-5; TRBD1 aligns across 12 bases. J was trimmed by 5 bases and V by 8 bases; bases with no gene match: 9. Germline values: CDR1 SQVTM, CDR2 ANQGSEA. This CDR3 has 14 amino acids. CDR3 in amino acids: CSFTGTGGFETQYF. CDR3 sequence (DNA): TGCAGCTTTACCGGGACAGGGGGCTTTGAGACCCAGTACTTC.

The chain combines TRBV18 with TRBJ2-7; possibly TRBD2 for D (5 bases). Germline V CDR1 and CDR2: KGHSH, LQKENI. V lost 3 bases and J lost 2, with 14 bases in between. This CDR3 spans 15 amino acids. CDR3 region: CASSPSSAETYEQYF. In DNA, the CDR3 is TGTGCCAGCTCACCTTCTTCAGCGGAAACCTACGAGCAGTACTTC.

A few counts support this clonotype. The gene calls are TRBV6-1 and TRBJ1-1, with no clear D. Trimming shortened V by 8 bases and J by 1 base, and 11 bases separated the two germline ends. This CDR3 spans 13 amino acids. Per germline, CDR1 MNHNS and CDR2 SASEGT. The CDR3 spells CASLETANTEAFF. The CDR3 DNA is TGTGCCAGCTTGGAGACGGCGAACACTGAAGCTTTCTTT.

This clonotype came up many times. The chain combines TRBV27 with TRBJ1-2; D is undetermined. CDR1 and CDR2 (germline): MNHEY, SMNVEV (reference sequence). The CDR3 runs 13 residues. Trimming removed 5 bases from V and 6 bases from J, with 13 bases in between. CDR3 region: CASSLSTANGYTF. CDR3 nucleotide sequence: TGTGCCAGCAGTCTGTCAACAGCTAATGGCTACACCTTC.